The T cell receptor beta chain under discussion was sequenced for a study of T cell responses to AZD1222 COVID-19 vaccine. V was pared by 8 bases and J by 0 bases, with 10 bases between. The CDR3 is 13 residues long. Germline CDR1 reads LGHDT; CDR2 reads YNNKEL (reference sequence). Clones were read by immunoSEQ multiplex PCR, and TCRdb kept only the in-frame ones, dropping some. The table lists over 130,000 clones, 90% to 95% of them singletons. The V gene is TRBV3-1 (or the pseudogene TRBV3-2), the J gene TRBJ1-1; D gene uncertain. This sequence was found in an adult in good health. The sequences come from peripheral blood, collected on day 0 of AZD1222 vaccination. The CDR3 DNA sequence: TGTGCCAGCCGTCAGTCCATGAACACTGAAGCTTTCTTT. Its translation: CASRQSMNTEAFF.